Reported below is one TCR beta chain. The antigen is not known. These data are taken from a study of T cell responses to AZD1222 COVID-19 vaccine. Overall study findings and caveats: Spike-specific TCR breadth and depth were elevated following two AZD1222 doses.

The repertoire was sequenced with immunoSEQ multiplex PCR; TCRdb's copy has only in-frame clones and lacks some. This table has roughly 90,000 clones, roughly nine tenths appearing once. Germline CDR1 MNHEY, CDR2 SVGEGT. V gave up 3 bases and J gave up 4 bases, with 14 bases separating them. CDR3 length: 15 residues. The sequencing here drew on peripheral blood, taken 28 days after the second AZD1222 dose. This chain connects TRBV6-2 or TRBV6-3 to TRBJ2-3; TRBD2 might be the D (5 bases). This TCR was sampled from an adult who received the AZD1222 COVID-19 vaccine. DNA of the CDR3: TGTGCCAGCAGTTATCTGCTCCTCGGGGCAGATACGCAGTATTTT. It encodes CASSYLLLGADTQYF.